A single sample is the source of the 30 T cell receptor beta chains below, sequenced in a study of shared clonotypes between healthy human individuals. Some clones are missing from TCRdb's copy, which holds only in-frame ones; the method was immunoSEQ multiplex PCR. The profile covers about 730,000 clones, with roughly two thirds appearing a single time and over 1.5% taken by the ten largest. Sequences were obtained from memory CD4+ T cells sorted from blood. The subset is: CD45RA-negative fraction. These receptors were collected from a woman aged 30 to 39 in good health.

J is TRBJ1-3 and V is TRBV29-1; the match to TRBD1 covers 7 bases. There are 15 residues in the CDR3. V shed 4 bases and J 1 base; nucleotides not matched to a gene: 7. Germline values: CDR1 SQVTM, CDR2 ANQGSEA. CDR3 loop: CSVGDRPESGNTIYF. The CDR3 DNA reads as TGCAGCGTTGGGGACAGACCAGAATCTGGAAACACCATATATTTT.

This rearrangement joins TRBV29-1 to TRBJ2-1, with 9 bases identical to TRBD2. CDR1 and CDR2 from the germline V gene are SQVTM and ANQGSEA. The trim removed 3 bases at V and 5 bases at J, leaving 8 bases unmatched. The CDR3 runs 15 residues. CDR3 nucleotide sequence: TGCAGCGTTGATTGGGGCGGGAGGGAGAACAATGAGCAGTTCTTC. Its protein product is CSVDWGGRENNEQFF.

In its sample, this clone was seen many times. The rearrangement links TRBV11-2 to TRBJ2-7, with D tentatively TRBD2 (5 bases). This CDR3 is 14 amino acids long. Germline CDR1 SGHAT, CDR2 FQNNGV. V lost 4 bases and J 0 bases, leaving 10 bases between the germline ends. The CDR3 reads CASSWAGSSYEQYF. As DNA, the CDR3 is TGTGCCAGCAGCTGGGCGGGCAGCTCCTACGAGCAGTACTTC.

The chain has TRBV28 and TRBJ1-2; tentatively, D is TRBD1 (6 bases). V was cut by 7 bases and J by 0 bases, with 15 bases left in between. The CDR3 length is 15 residues. The germline CDR1 and CDR2 sequences are MDHEN and SYDVKM. The CDR3 DNA is TGTGCCAGCACCCTTGGGGGGGCTTCTAACTATGGCTACACCTTC. Amino acid sequence: CASTLGGASNYGYTF.

This clone has only one observation. This rearrangement joins TRBV18 to TRBJ2-5, with D maybe TRBD1 (5 bases). V was pared by 1 base and J by 3 bases, with 9 bases between. This CDR3 comprises 14 residues. CDR1 and CDR2 (germline): KGHSH, LQKENI. The CDR3 coding sequence is TGTGCCAGCTCACCACTTGGACAAGAAGAGACCCAGTACTTC. Protein: CASSPLGQEETQYF.

V gene TRBV6-5 combines with J gene TRBJ1-1; no clear D gene. V dropped 2 bases and J dropped 4 bases, with 8 bases sitting between them. CDR3 size: 13 residues. Germline V gene sequence: CDR1 MNHEY, CDR2 SVGAGI. The CDR3, as DNA: TGTGCCAGCAGTTACCAGTTAGGCACTGAAGCTTTCTTT. This gives the protein CASSYQLGTEAFF.

This clone appeared a few times. The chain has TRBV28 and TRBJ2-7; D is perhaps TRBD2 (5 bases). The V end lost 11 bases, the J end lost 3 bases, and 26 bases lay between the germline ends. The CDR3 covers 16 residues. CDR1 is MDHEN, CDR2 SYDVKM, per germline. The CDR3 loop is CAPGRPSHPRSYEQYF. In DNA form, the CDR3 reads TGTGCCCCGGGGAGACCCTCGCACCCGCGAAGCTACGAGCAGTACTTC.

The chain combines TRBV6-1 with TRBJ1-2; possibly TRBD1 for D (6 bases). CDR3 size: 15 residues. Per the germline V gene, CDR1 is MNHNS and CDR2 is SASEGT. Trimming cost V 5 bases and J 3 bases, with 16 bases left between them. Here the CDR3 reads CASSRQESLDYGYTF. CDR3 DNA sequence: TGTGCCAGCAGTAGACAGGAAAGTCTCGACTATGGCTACACCTTC.

This rearrangement joins TRBV6-1 to TRBJ1-1; no clear D gene. This CDR3 comprises 14 residues. Germline CDR1 MNHNS, CDR2 SASEGT. Trimming pared 0 bases from V and 4 bases from J, leaving 9 bases between. CDR3 nucleotide sequence: TGTGCCAGCAGTGAAGCTCCCCCTGGCACTGAAGCTTTCTTT. The encoded protein is CASSEAPPGTEAFF.

V and J are TRBV2 and TRBJ1-2, with D unclear. CDR3 length: 14 amino acids. From germline, CDR1 is SNHLY and CDR2 FYNNEI. V dropped 7 bases and J dropped 2 bases, with 14 bases sitting between them. CDR3 nucleotide sequence: TGTGCCAGCAATACGGGATCCGGGAACTATGGCTACACCTTC. This sequence encodes CASNTGSGNYGYTF.

The chain links TRBV4-2 to TRBJ2-1; D might be TRBD2 (5 bases). In germline, CDR1 is LGHNA, CDR2 YNFKEQ. Trimming removed 0 bases at V and 5 bases at J, with 11 bases between. CDR3 size: 15 residues. The CDR3 reads CASSQDWLGDNEQFF. The CDR3 coding sequence is TGTGCCAGCAGCCAAGATTGGCTCGGGGACAATGAGCAGTTCTTC.

The sample holds a few counts of this clone. The DNA of the CDR3 is TGTGCCAGTAGTAGCTACAGGGTGGGTGGCTACACCTTC. It codes for CASSSYRVGGYTF. The V and J genes are TRBV19 and TRBJ1-2; D perhaps matches TRBD1 (6 bases). The CDR3 length is 13 residues. Germline CDR1 reads LNHDA; CDR2 reads SQIVND (reference sequence). V shed 4 bases and J shed 7 bases, with 13 bases lying between them.

This clone came up a few times. The V gene is TRBV7-9, the J gene TRBJ2-5; 11 positions agree with TRBD1. The CDR3 consists of 16 residues. CDR1 SEHNR and CDR2 FQNEAQ come from the germline V gene (reference sequence). V trimming: 2 bases; J trimming: 3 bases; junction bases outside the gene matches: 5. The CDR3 reads CASSLSPGQGEETQYF. CDR3 bases: TGTGCCAGCAGCTTAAGCCCGGGACAGGGGGAAGAGACCCAGTACTTC.

In its sample, this clone was seen a few times. The chain combines TRBV7-9 with TRBJ2-7; D is unclear. Trimming took 4 bases from V and 7 from J, leaving 11 bases between them. This CDR3 spans 12 amino acids. Looked up from germline, CDR1 is SEHNR and CDR2 is FQNEAQ (reference sequence). The CDR3 bases are TGTGCCAGCAGCTACATTCCCGGGGAGCAGTACTTC. Amino acid sequence: CASSYIPGEQYF.

The CDR3 nucleotides read TGTGCCAGCCTACCGTTAGCGGGACACACAGATACGCAGTATTTT. The encoded protein is CASLPLAGHTDTQYF. V usage is TRBV6-1 and J usage is TRBJ2-3; 8 bases map to TRBD2. V dropped 8 bases and J dropped 2; count of bases not matched to a gene: 9. Germline CDR1 is MNHNS and CDR2 is SASEGT. The CDR3 length is 15 residues.

The CDR3 sequence is CASSSRGRWSYNEQFF. CDR3 bases: TGTGCCAGCAGTAGTAGGGGGCGATGGTCCTACAATGAGCAGTTCTTC. The chain employs TRBV27 and TRBJ2-1, with 7 bases that match TRBD1. CDR3 length equals 16 residues. V gave up 5 bases and J gave up 1 base; unmatched junction bases: 8. Germline CDR1 reads MNHEY; CDR2 reads SMNVEV (reference sequence).

This clone has only a few counts. The chain combines TRBV19 with TRBJ2-7; the D is unclear. This CDR3 is built from 14 residues. V lost 7 bases and J 0 bases, leaving 13 bases between the germline ends. CDR1 and CDR2 from the germline V gene are LNHDA and SQIVND (reference sequence). This chain's CDR3 is CASKSGWASYEQYF. CDR3 sequence (DNA): TGTGCCAGTAAGTCGGGCTGGGCCTCCTACGAGCAGTACTTC.

This clone occurred a few times. This sequence joins TRBV2 and TRBJ1-2; 7 bases are a match to TRBD1. There are 15 residues in the CDR3. J lost 1 base, V lost 8 bases, and 10 bases had no gene match. Germline CDR1 SNHLY, CDR2 FYNNEI. The CDR3 sequence is CASRFPGTDNYGYTF. The CDR3 nucleotides read TGTGCCAGCCGGTTCCCCGGGACAGATAACTATGGCTACACCTTC.

The V call is TRBV29-1, the J call TRBJ2-5; weak D call: TRBD2 (6 bases). CDR1 is SQVTM, CDR2 ANQGSEA, per germline. With 6 bases removed from V and 2 bases from J, the gap between germline ends came to 10 bases. This CDR3 contains 12 residues. CDR3 in DNA: TGCAGCGTGGGGCGGGAACAAGAGACCCAGTACTTC. It yields the protein CSVGREQETQYF.

This sequence joins TRBV5-1 and TRBJ2-1, with D tentatively TRBD1 or TRBD2 (6 bases each). V was trimmed by 6 bases and J by 4 bases, leaving 17 bases between them. This CDR3 has 15 amino acids. CDR1 is SGHRS, CDR2 YFSETQ, per germline. The CDR3, as DNA: TGCGCCAGCACCCTCGGGGGCCTGGAATACAATGAGCAGTTCTTC. It specifies CASTLGGLEYNEQFF.

The sample holds a few counts of this clone. One base away lies a much larger clone, so this may be a sequencing read error. The chain has TRBV2 and TRBJ2-2; D gene uncertain. V gave up 5 bases and J gave up 3 bases, with 4 bases separating them. This CDR3 has 12 residues. Per germline, CDR1 SNHLY and CDR2 FYNNEI. As DNA, the CDR3 is TGTGCCAGCAGTTGGGACACCGGGGAGCTGTTTTTT. Its protein product is CASSWDTGELFF.

The V gene is TRBV11-3, the J gene TRBJ2-3; 10 nucleotides match TRBD2. Trimming at V came to 5 bases and at J to 6 bases, leaving 8 bases not matched to a gene. The CDR3 is made up of 15 amino acids. Germline V gives CDR1 SGHNT, CDR2 YENEEA. The CDR3 nucleotides are TGTGCCAGCAGCCAAGGACTAGCGGCGGGGGATACGCAGTATTTT. This gives the protein CASSQGLAAGDTQYF. Drawing the rest from reference TRBV11-3 and TRBJ2-3, the complete variable domain is EAGVVQSPRYKIIEKKQPVAFWCNPISGHNTLYWYLQNLGQGPELLIRYENEEAVDDSQLPKDRFSAERLKGVDSTLKIQPAELGDSAVYLCASSQGLAAGDTQYFGPGTRLTVL.

This chain joins TRBV18 and TRBJ2-7; the match to TRBD2 covers 9 bases. Germline trimming cut 5 bases from V and 5 bases from J; bases unmatched to any gene: 7. Germline CDR1 is KGHSH and CDR2 is LQKENI. The CDR3 is 14 amino acids. The CDR3 coding sequence is TGTGCCAGCTCATTAGCGGGAGACCGCCACGAGCAGTACTTC. This encodes CASSLAGDRHEQYF.

V is TRBV2 and J is TRBJ2-7; 8 bases agree with TRBD1. This CDR3 contains 15 residues. Germline-derived CDR1 and CDR2 are SNHLY and FYNNEI. J lost 3 bases, V lost 3 bases, and 7 bases had no gene match. The CDR3 DNA reads TGTGCCAGCAGTGAGGACAGGGACATGAACTACGAGCAGTACTTC. Its translation is CASSEDRDMNYEQYF.

The chain joins TRBV5-1 to TRBJ1-1; no clear D gene. Per the germline V gene, CDR1 is SGHRS and CDR2 is YFSETQ. The length of the CDR3 is 15 residues. The ends were cut back, 4 bases at V and 1 base at J, with 14 bases in the middle. The CDR3 DNA reads as TGCGCCAGCAGCGCTGTGACCCCAGGGAACACTGAAGCTTTCTTT. Translated, it gives CASSAVTPGNTEAFF. Variable domain in full (rest from reference TRBV5-1 and TRBJ1-1): KAGVTQTPRYLIKTRGQQVTLSCSPISGHRSVSWYQQTPGQGLQFLFEYFSETQRNKGNFPGRFSGRQFSNSRSEMNVSTLELGDSALYLCASSAVTPGNTEAFFGQGTRLTVV.

This chain joins TRBV10-3 and TRBJ2-7; no clear D. The V end was cut by 6 bases, the J end by 2 bases, with 14 bases between. Germline V CDR1 and CDR2: ENHRY, SYGVKD. The CDR3 is 14 residues long. The CDR3 sequence is CAISASGPTYEQYF. The CDR3 DNA follows: TGTGCCATCAGCGCCTCCGGGCCAACCTACGAGCAGTACTTC.

J is TRBJ2-7 and V is TRBV2, with D hard to call. Germline lookup yields CDR1 SNHLY and CDR2 FYNNEI. Trimming pared 3 bases from V and 3 bases from J, leaving 9 bases between. This CDR3 is 13 amino acids long. This chain's CDR3 is CASSEPRRYEQYF. The CDR3 DNA sequence: TGTGCCAGCAGTGAGCCGAGACGCTACGAGCAGTACTTC. Complete variable domain (other parts from reference TRBV2 and TRBJ2-7): EPEVTQTPSHQVTQMGQEVILRCVPISNHLYFYWYRQILGQKVEFLVSFYNNEISEKSEIFDDQFSVERPDGSNFTLKIRSTKLEDSAMYFCASSEPRRYEQYFGPGTRLTVT.

This chain connects TRBV6-1 to TRBJ2-2, with D perhaps TRBD2 (6 bases). The CDR3 extends over 15 amino acids. Trimming pared 7 bases from V and 2 bases from J, leaving 14 bases between. Germline CDR1 reads MNHNS; CDR2 reads SASEGT. The CDR3 DNA reads TGTGCCAGCAAAGTTTGGGGGGTTAACACCGGGGAGCTGTTTTTT. This gives the protein CASKVWGVNTGELFF.

The chain links TRBV6-1 to TRBJ2-1, with TRBD1 matching 9 bases. The CDR3 extends over 14 amino acids. V shed 6 bases, J shed 9 bases, and the junction held 9 bases outside the gene matches. The germline V gene has CDR1 MNHNS and CDR2 SASEGT. In DNA form, the CDR3 reads TGTGCCAGCAGCCTCGGGACAGGGACACGTGAGCAGTTCTTC. This encodes CASSLGTGTREQFF.

The chain is built from TRBV19 and TRBJ1-5; no firm D call. Between the trimmed V and J ends, which lost 3 bases and 4 bases, there was a span of 7 bases. This CDR3 region has 13 residues. Germline loops: CDR1 LNHDA, CDR2 SQIVND (reference sequence). The CDR3, as DNA: TGTGCCAGTAGTATTTTATGGAATCAGCCCCAGCATTTT. Protein sequence: CASSILWNQPQHF.